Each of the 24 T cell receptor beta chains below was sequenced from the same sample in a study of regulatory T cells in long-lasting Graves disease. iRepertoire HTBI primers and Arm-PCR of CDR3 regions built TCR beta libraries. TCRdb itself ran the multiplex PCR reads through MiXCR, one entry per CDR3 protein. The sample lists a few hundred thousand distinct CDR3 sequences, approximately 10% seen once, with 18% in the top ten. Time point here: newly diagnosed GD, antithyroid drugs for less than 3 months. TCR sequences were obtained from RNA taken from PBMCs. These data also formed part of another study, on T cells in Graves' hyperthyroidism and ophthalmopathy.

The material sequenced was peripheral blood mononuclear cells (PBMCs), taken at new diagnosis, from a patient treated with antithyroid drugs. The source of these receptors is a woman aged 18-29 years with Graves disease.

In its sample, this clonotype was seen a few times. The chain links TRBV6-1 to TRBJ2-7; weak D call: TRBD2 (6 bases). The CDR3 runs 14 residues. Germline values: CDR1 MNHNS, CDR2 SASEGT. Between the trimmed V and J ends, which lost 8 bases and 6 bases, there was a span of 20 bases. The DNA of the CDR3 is TGTGCCAGCCGCCTCTTGCGGGGAAGAGGCGAGCAGTACTTC. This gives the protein CASRLLRGRGEQYF.

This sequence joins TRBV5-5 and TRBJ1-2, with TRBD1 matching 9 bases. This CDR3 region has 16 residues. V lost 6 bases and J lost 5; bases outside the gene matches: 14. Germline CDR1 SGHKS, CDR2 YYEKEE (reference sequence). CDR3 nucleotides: TGTGCCAGCACCAAAGAACAGGGGGCCCCCGCGTATGGCTACACCTTC. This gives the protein CASTKEQGAPAYGYTF.

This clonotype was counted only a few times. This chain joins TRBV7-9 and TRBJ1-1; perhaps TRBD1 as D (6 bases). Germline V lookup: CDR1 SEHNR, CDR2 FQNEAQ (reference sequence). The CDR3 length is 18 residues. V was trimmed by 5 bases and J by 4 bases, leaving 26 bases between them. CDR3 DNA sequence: TGTGCCAGCAGCCACCTCCGACAGGTTTTTGAGGGACCCACTGAAGCTTTCTTT. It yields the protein CASSHLRQVFEGPTEAFF.

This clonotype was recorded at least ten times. The CDR3 bases are TGTGCCAGCAGCTCGCCGGGACTAGCGGCCTACGAGCAGTACTTC. Its translation: CASSSPGLAAYEQYF. V and J are TRBV7-2 and TRBJ2-7, with 11 bases identical to TRBD2. Trimming cost V 4 bases and J 2 bases; bases outside gene matches: 4. Germline V gene data show CDR1 as SGHTA and CDR2 as FQGNSA. The CDR3 extends over 15 amino acids.

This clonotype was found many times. In DNA, the CDR3 is TGCGCCAGCAGCCAAGTAGCGGGAGGGCCCGACGAGCAGTACTTC. Translated: CASSQVAGGPDEQYF. This chain links TRBV4-1 with TRBJ2-7; 11 nucleotides agree with TRBD2. The V and J ends lost 1 base and 5 bases, in that order; junction bases with no gene match: 4. Germline CDR1 is MGHRA and CDR2 is YSYEKL. The CDR3 totals 15 residues.

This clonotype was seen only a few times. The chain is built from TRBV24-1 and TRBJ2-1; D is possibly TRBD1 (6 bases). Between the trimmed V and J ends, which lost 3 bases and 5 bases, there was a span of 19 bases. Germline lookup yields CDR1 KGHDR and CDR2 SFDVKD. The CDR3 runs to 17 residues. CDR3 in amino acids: CATSDPTTGFVHNEQFF. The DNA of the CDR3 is TGTGCCACCAGTGATCCGACGACAGGCTTCGTTCACAATGAGCAGTTCTTC.

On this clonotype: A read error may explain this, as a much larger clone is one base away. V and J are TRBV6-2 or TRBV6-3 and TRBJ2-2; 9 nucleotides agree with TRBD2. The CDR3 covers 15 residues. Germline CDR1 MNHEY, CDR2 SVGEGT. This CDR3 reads CASDRAGGGTVELFF. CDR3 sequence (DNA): TGTGCCAGCGATCGAGCGGGAGGAGGGACCGTGGAGCTGTTTTTT.

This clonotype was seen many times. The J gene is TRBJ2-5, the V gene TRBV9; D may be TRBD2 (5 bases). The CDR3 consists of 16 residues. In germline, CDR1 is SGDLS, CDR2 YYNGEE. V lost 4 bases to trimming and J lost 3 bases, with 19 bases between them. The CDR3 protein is CASSNMMVWGEETQYF. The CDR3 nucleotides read TGTGCCAGCAGCAACATGATGGTTTGGGGAGAAGAGACCCAGTACTTC.

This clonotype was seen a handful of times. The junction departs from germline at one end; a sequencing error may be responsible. CDR3 sequence reads: CASSYGRSYLASGELFF. CDR3 DNA: TGTGCCAGCAGTTACGGCAGGAGCTATCTCGCATCCGGTGAGCTGTTTTTT. V is TRBV6-1 and J is TRBJ2-2; no firm D call. The germline CDR1 and CDR2 sequences are MNHNS and SASEGT. The CDR3 has 17 residues.

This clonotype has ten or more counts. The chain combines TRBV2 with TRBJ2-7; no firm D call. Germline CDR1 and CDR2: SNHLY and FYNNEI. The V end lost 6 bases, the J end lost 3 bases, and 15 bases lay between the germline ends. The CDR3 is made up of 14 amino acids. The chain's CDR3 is CASSLLGDDYEQYF. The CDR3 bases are TGTGCCAGCAGCCTGTTAGGAGATGACTACGAGCAGTACTTC.

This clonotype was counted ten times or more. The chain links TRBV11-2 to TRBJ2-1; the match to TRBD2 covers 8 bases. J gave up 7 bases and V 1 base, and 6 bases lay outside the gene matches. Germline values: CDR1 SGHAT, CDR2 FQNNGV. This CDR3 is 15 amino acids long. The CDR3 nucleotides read TGTGCCAGCAGCTTAGGTAGCGGGATTGTGAATGAGCAGTTCTTC. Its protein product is CASSLGSGIVNEQFF.

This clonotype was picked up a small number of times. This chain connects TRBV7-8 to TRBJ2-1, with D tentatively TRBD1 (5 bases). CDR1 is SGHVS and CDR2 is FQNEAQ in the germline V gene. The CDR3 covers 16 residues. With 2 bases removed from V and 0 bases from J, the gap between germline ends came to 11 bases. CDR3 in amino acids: CASSLSTGRSYNEQFF. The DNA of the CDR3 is TGTGCCAGCAGCTTATCAACAGGACGCTCCTACAATGAGCAGTTCTTC.

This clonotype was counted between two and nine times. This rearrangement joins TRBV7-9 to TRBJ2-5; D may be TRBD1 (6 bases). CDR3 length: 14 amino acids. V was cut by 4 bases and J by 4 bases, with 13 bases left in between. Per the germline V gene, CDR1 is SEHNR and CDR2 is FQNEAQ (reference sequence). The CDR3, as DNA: TGTGCCAGCAGCTACCCACAGGGTCGAGAGACCCAGTACTTC. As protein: CASSYPQGRETQYF.

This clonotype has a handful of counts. CDR3 coding DNA: TGCGCCAGCAGCTTGGGACAGTCAGCTAATGAAAAACTGTTTTTT. Amino acid sequence: CASSLGQSANEKLFF. The J gene is TRBJ1-4, the V gene TRBV5-1; D is possibly TRBD1 (5 bases). Germline V gives CDR1 SGHRS, CDR2 YFSETQ. The CDR3 runs 15 residues. Deletions cut 0 bases from V and 3 bases from J, with 9 bases between.

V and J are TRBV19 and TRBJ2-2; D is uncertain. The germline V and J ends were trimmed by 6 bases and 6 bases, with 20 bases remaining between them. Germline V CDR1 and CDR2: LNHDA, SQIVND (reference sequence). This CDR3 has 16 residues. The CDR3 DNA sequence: TGTGCCAGTAGCTCGGCCCCCCGGATTTATGCCGGGGAGCTGTTTTTT. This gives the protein CASSSAPRIYAGELFF. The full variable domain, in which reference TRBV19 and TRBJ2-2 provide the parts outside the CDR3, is DGGITQSPKYLFRKEGQNVTLSCEQNLNHDAMYWYRQDPGQGLRLIYYSQIVNDFQKGDIAEGYSVSREKKESFPLTVTSAQKNPTAFYLCASSSAPRIYAGELFFGEGSRLTVL.

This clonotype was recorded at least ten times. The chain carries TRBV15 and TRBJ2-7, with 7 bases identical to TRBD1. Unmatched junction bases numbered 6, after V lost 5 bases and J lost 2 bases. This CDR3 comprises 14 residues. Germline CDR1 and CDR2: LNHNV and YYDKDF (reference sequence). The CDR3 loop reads CATSVHRGTYEQYF. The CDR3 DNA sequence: TGTGCCACCAGCGTCCACAGGGGAACCTACGAGCAGTACTTC.

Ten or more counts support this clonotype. CDR3 loop: CASSSSWGYEQYF. In DNA form, the CDR3 reads TGTGCCAGCAGCTCCTCGTGGGGCTACGAGCAGTACTTC. The chain employs TRBV7-2 and TRBJ2-7; D unresolved. The V gene's germline CDR1 is SGHTA and CDR2 FQGNSA. V was trimmed by 4 bases and J by 3 bases, leaving 10 bases between them. The CDR3 consists of 13 residues.

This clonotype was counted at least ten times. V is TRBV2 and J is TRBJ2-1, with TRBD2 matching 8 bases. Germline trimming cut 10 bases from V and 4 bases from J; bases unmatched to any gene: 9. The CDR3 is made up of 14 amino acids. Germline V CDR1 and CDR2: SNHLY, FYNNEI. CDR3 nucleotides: TGTGCCACCAAGCCGGGCGGGGGGTACAATGAGCAGTTCTTC. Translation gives CATKPGGGYNEQFF.

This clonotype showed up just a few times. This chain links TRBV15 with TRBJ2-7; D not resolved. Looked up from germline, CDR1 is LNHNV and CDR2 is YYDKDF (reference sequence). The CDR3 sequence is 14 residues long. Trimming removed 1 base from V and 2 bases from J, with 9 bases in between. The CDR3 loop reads CATSRGLPTYEQYF. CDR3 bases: TGTGCCACCAGCAGAGGGCTACCCACCTACGAGCAGTACTTC. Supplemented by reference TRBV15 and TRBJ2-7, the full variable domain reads DAMVIQNPRYQVTQFGKPVTLSCSQTLNHNVMYWYQQKSSQAPKLLFHYYDKDFNNEADTPDNFQSRRPNTSFCFLDIRSPGLGDTAMYLCATSRGLPTYEQYFGPGTRLTVT.

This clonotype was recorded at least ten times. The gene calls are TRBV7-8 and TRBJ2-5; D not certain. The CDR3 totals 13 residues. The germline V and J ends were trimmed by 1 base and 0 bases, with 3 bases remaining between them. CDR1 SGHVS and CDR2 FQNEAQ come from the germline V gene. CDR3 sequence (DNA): TGTGCCAGCAGCTTAGAGTACCAAGAGACCCAGTACTTC. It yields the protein CASSLEYQETQYF.

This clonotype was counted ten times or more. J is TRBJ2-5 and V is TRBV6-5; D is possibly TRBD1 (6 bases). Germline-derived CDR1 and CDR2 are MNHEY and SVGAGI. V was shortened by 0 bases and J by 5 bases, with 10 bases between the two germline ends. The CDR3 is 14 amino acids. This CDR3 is CASSYSTGLETQYF. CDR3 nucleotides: TGTGCCAGCAGTTACTCGACAGGTTTGGAGACCCAGTACTTC.

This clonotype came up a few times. The CDR3 DNA sequence: TGTGCCAGTAGATTCCCGGGGGGTAATTCACCCCTCCACTTT. Translated: CASRFPGGNSPLHF. This chain joins TRBV19 and TRBJ1-6; maybe TRBD1 (5 bases). Deletions cut 6 bases from V and 6 bases from J, with 12 bases between. Germline V gene lookup returns CDR1 LNHDA and CDR2 SQIVND (reference sequence). The CDR3 runs 14 residues.

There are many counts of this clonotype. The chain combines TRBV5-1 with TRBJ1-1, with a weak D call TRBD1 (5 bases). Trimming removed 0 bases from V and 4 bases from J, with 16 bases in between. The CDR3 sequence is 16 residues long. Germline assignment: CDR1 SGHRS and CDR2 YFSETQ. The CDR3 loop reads CASSLGPGLGGTEAFF. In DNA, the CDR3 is TGCGCCAGCAGCTTGGGGCCGGGCTTGGGGGGCACTGAAGCTTTCTTT.

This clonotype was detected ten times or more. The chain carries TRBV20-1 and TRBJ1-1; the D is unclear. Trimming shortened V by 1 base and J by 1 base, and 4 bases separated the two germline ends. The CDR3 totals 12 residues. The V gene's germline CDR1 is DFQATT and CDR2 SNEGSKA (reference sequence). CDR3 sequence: CSARGGNTEAFF. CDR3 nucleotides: TGCAGTGCTAGAGGGGGGAACACTGAAGCTTTCTTT.